What follows are 4 T cell receptor beta chains derived from one specimen sequenced in a study of T cells after yellow fever vaccination. TCRdb reprocessed the 5' RACE reads via MiXCR and lists one record per CDR3 protein. This repertoire shows 250,000 to 400,000 distinct CDR3 sequences, 4.1% found once; its top ten account for roughly 24%. This material consisted of PBMCs, taken 5 days after the yellow fever booster vaccination. The receptor source for this set is a man between 18 and 35 years old who received the YFV17D yellow fever vaccine.

The chain joins TRBV19 to TRBJ2-2; 9 bases line up with TRBD1. Germline trimming cut 1 base from V and 6 bases from J; bases unmatched to any gene: 12. The CDR3 runs 18 residues. Germline V gene sequence: CDR1 LNHDA, CDR2 SQIVND (reference sequence). CDR3 DNA: TGTGCCAGTAGTATAGGTCCTTCGGGGGGACAGGGTTCCGGGGAGCTGTTTTTT. Translating gives CASSIGPSGGQGSGELFF.

This clonotype was counted at least ten times. This sequence joins TRBV20-1 and TRBJ1-6, with D perhaps matching TRBD1 (6 bases). The CDR3 totals 14 residues. V was shortened by 5 bases and J by 10 bases, with 18 bases between the two germline ends. Germline CDR1 and CDR2: DFQATT and SNEGSKA (reference sequence). DNA for the CDR3: TGCAGTGCTCTCCGGGGGGGCGCAGGGTCACCCCTCCACTTT. This translates into CSALRGGAGSPLHF.

This clonotype was seen a handful of times. The chain combines TRBV9 with TRBJ1-3; D remains ambiguous. The CDR3 consists of 17 residues. The germline V and J ends were trimmed by 0 bases and 0 bases, with 13 bases remaining between them. CDR1 is SGDLS, CDR2 YYNGEE, per germline. The CDR3 DNA reads TGTGCCAGCAGCGTAGCCGGTAGGGCAAGCTCTGGAAACACCATATATTTT. Amino acid sequence: CASSVAGRASSGNTIYF.

This clonotype has just a few counts. The chain links TRBV7-2 to TRBJ2-7; 10 nucleotides align to TRBD1. The ends lost 4 bases at V and 2 bases at J; junction bases unmatched: 5. Germline assignment: CDR1 SGHTA and CDR2 FQGNSA. CDR3 length: 15 amino acids. The CDR3 region has the DNA TGTGCCAGCAGCTCCGACAGGGGGCTCCCCTACGAGCAGTACTTC. Encoded protein: CASSSDRGLPYEQYF.